This T cell receptor (beta chain) was observed in a study of identifying expanded T cells in peripheral blood. General observations from the study: Variance in clone template counts between approximately 2-week samples significantly increased with total template count across all healthy donors.

Sequencing used immunoSEQ multiplex PCR; TCRdb keeps in-frame clones, though not all of them. The repertoire includes around 94,000 clones, about 85% of them detected once, and 4.5% sits in the top ten. This CDR3 spans 14 amino acids. Trimming shortened V by 4 bases and J by 3 bases, and 9 bases separated the two germline ends. Looked up from germline, CDR1 is SGHTA and CDR2 is FQGNSA. Turning to this clone: What it recognizes is unknown.

Sequenced material: blood. This sequence joins TRBV7-2 and TRBJ2-2, with D possibly matching TRBD1 (5 bases). The clonotype originates from a person between 18 and 69 years old in good health. This CDR3 is CASSSSRDTGELFF. Written as DNA, the CDR3 is TGTGCCAGCAGCTCCAGCAGGGACACCGGGGAGCTGTTTTTT.